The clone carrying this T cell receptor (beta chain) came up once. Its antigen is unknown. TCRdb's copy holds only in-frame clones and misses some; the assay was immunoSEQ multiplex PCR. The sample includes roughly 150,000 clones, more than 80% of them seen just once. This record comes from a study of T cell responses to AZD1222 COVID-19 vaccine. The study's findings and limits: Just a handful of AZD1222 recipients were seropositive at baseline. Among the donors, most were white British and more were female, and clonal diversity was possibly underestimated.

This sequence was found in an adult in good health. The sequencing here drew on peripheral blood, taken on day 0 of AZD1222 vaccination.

The CDR3 DNA sequence: TGTGCCTGGAGTGGGAGGAACACTGAAGCTTTCTTT. It specifies CAWSGRNTEAFF. V gene TRBV30 combines with J gene TRBJ1-1, with D unclear. The CDR3 spans 12 residues. CDR1 and CDR2 (germline): GTSNPN, SVGIG (reference sequence). V lost 1 base to trimming and J lost 1 base, with 4 bases between them.